This is a list of T cell receptor beta chains from one sample in a study of T cells in Graves' hyperthyroidism and ophthalmopathy. Each CDR3 protein is one row after TCRdb ran MiXCR on the multiplex PCR reads. The sample lists 300,000 to 350,000 distinct CDR3 sequences, about 18% occurring once. Sequencing was done on a sample of blood. The receptors were gathered from a woman aged 50 to 65 with Graves' hyperthyroidism. Both conserved end residues are part of each CDR3. Fields, in order: D gene, clone size, J gene, V gene, CDR3 DNA, CDR3 protein. The D gene is left open where the match is weak. Size tells how often a clone was seen (once, few, many) or the class of an expanded clone, and some rows leave it out.

>.|.|TRBJ1-5|TRBV19
TGTGCCAGTAGCGGACAGCTCAATCAGCCCCAGCATTTT
CASSGQLNQPQHF
>TRBD1|.|TRBJ2-1|TRBV29-1
TGCAGCGTCTCCCCCGGGACAGTTTCCTACAATGAGCAGTTCTTC
CSVSPGTVSYNEQFF
>TRBD1|.|TRBJ1-1|TRBV5-1
TGCGCCAGCAGCTTGGAGGACAGGGCTGAAGCTTTCTTT
CASSLEDRAEAFF
>TRBD2|few|TRBJ2-1|TRBV27
TGTGCCAGCGGGGAAAGACTAGCGGGGGCCTTAGATGAGCAGTTCTTC
CASGERLAGALDEQFF
>.|.|TRBJ1-1|TRBV4-1
TGCGCCAGCAGCCAAGTTAGGAGACTGGAAAACACTGAAGCTTTCTTT
CASSQVRRLENTEAFF
>.|.|TRBJ1-6|TRBV5-1
TGCGCCAGCAGCCCGGACAGTTATTCACCCCTCCACTTT
CASSPDSYSPLHF
>TRBD2|many|TRBJ2-1|TRBV2
TGTGCCAGCAGTGAATCTAGGGCGGGGGTAATAACTGAGCAGTTCTTC
CASSESRAGVITEQFF
>.|many|TRBJ2-7|TRBV5-1
TGCGCCAGCAGCTTGGCAGGGGCCACCTACGAGCAGTACTTC
CASSLAGATYEQYF
>TRBD2|few|TRBJ2-5|TRBV7-2
TGTGCCAGCAGCTCCGAACCGCTAGCGGAGAGAGGGACCCAGTACTTC
CASSSEPLAERGTQYF
>.|.|TRBJ2-3|TRBV20-1
TGCAGTGCCGGGGCGGGCGCCAGCACAGATACGCAGTATTTT
CSAGAGASTDTQYF
>.|many|TRBJ1-2|TRBV2
TGTGCCAGCAGGAGGGGGGGGGATAACTATGGCTACACCTTC
CASRRGGDNYGYTF
>.|few|TRBJ2-5|TRBV7-2
TGTGCCAGCAGCTCCTCTCGGGAGACCCAGTACTTC
CASSSSRETQYF
>.|.|TRBJ2-4|TRBV20-1
TGCAGTGCGCCAACTCCGGGATTCGATGGGGACATTCAGTACTTC
CSAPTPGFDGDIQYF
>.|.|TRBJ2-3|TRBV3-1
TGTGCCAGCAGCCAAGATATTAGGCAGGGAGGCACAGATACGCAGTATTTT
CASSQDIRQGGTDTQYF
>.|.|TRBJ2-1|TRBV9
TGTGCCAGCAGCGTAGAGGGGTCGGGCAATGAGCAGTTCTTC
CASSVEGSGNEQFF
>.|.|TRBJ2-2|TRBV11-2
TGTGCCAGCCTTTCGACCGGGGAGCTGTTTTTT
CASLSTGELFF
>TRBD2|many|TRBJ2-3|TRBV5-1
TGCGCCAGCAGACCTAACGCGGGGGGCCCTACAGATACGCAGTATTTT
CASRPNAGGPTDTQYF
>.|.|TRBJ2-7|TRBV28
TGTGCCAGCAGTTCCCCAACCGACGAGCAGTACTTC
CASSSPTDEQYF
>TRBD1|once|TRBJ2-7|TRBV5-6
TGTGCCAGCAGCTTGGGGGACAGGGTGGTGTACGAGCAGTACTTC
CASSLGDRVVYEQYF
>.|.|TRBJ1-6|TRBV6-2/TRBV6-3
TGTGCCAGCAGAACCCCGGACATAAATAATTCACCCCTCCACTTT
CASRTPDINNSPLHF
>TRBD1|.|TRBJ1-1|TRBV7-9
TGTGCCAGCAGCTTACGTGCGACAGGGGACAACACTGAAGCTTTCTTT
CASSLRATGDNTEAFF
>TRBD1|.|TRBJ1-5|TRBV10-3
TGTGCCATCAGCGAACAGGGGGCCGGTCAGCCCCAGCATTTT
CAISEQGAGQPQHF
>.|many|TRBJ2-7|TRBV28
TGTGCCAGCAGTTCTACAGGGTTCTCCTACGAGCAGTACTTC
CASSSTGFSYEQYF
>TRBD1|few|TRBJ2-5|TRBV29-1
TGCAGCGTTGGTTCGGGCAGGGGGCCACAAGAGACCCAGTACTTC
CSVGSGRGPQETQYF
>TRBD2|few|TRBJ2-3|TRBV9
TGTGCCAGCAGCTCAGAGACTAGCGGGAAGACAGATACGCAGTATTTT
CASSSETSGKTDTQYF
>TRBD1|many|TRBJ2-7|TRBV5-1
TGCGCCAGCAGCTTCCGGGACAGGGGCCACGAGCAGTACTTC
CASSFRDRGHEQYF
>.|.|TRBJ1-5|TRBV19
TGTGCCAGTAGTATGGGAGAAATGGGACAGCCCCAGCATTTT
CASSMGEMGQPQHF
>.|few|TRBJ1-5|TRBV12-5
TGTGCTAGTGGTTTGGTAGGCGGATCGATTCAGCCCCAGCATTTT
CASGLVGGSIQPQHF
>TRBD1|many|TRBJ1-1|TRBV12-5
TGTGCTAGTGGGCTCGGGACAGGGGATAGGTACACTGAAGCTTTCTTT
CASGLGTGDRYTEAFF
>TRBD2|.|TRBJ2-1|TRBV7-3
TGTGCCAGCAGCTCTCGGACTAGCGGGGACTCCTACAATGAGCAGTTCTTC
CASSSRTSGDSYNEQFF
>.|many|TRBJ1-6|TRBV7-2
TGTGCCAGCAGCTTAGCGATAGGAAATTCACCCCTCCACTTT
CASSLAIGNSPLHF
>.|.|TRBJ2-5|TRBV29-1
TGCAGCGTTGGACGAACCCAAGAGACCCAGTACTTC
CSVGRTQETQYF
>TRBD2|few|TRBJ2-4|TRBV12-3/TRBV12-4
TGTGCCAGCAGTGGGGGGGTAGCGGGAGGTCTGGCCAAAAACATTCAGTACTTC
CASSGGVAGGLAKNIQYF
>.|many|TRBJ1-1|TRBV27
TGTGCCAGCCGGACTTGGGGGAACACTGAAGCTTTCTTT
CASRTWGNTEAFF
>.|few|TRBJ2-1|TRBV28
TGTGCCAGCAGTCAAATGGACAGCCTCGGATTCTTC
CASSQMDSLGFF
>.|once|TRBJ1-2|TRBV20-1
TGCAGTGCTAGGACAGGCAGTGGCTACACCTTC
CSARTGSGYTF
>.|.|TRBJ1-5|TRBV5-1
TGCGCCAGCAGCCCGTTGGGGGGTGTCACTCAGCCCCAGCATTTT
CASSPLGGVTQPQHF